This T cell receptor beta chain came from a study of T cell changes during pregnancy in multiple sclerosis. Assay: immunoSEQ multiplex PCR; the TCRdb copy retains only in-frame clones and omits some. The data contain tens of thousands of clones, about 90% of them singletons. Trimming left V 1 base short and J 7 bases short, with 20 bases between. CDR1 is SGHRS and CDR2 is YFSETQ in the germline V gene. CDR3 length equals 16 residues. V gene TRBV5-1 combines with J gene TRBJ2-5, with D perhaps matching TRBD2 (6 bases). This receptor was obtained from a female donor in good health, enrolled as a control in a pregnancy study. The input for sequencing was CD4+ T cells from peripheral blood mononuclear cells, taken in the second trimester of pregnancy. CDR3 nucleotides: TGCGCCAGCAGCTTGCCCGTCTTAGCCAGTAGCGGGACCCAGTACTTC. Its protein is CASSLPVLASSGTQYF.